The clone carrying this TCR beta chain was seen at least ten times. An expansion of CD8+CD57+ cells by flow cytometry had been shown in patients chosen for sequencing. The cohort consisted entirely of patients having severe acquired aplastic anemia. At the time of blood sampling, patients had not yet received any therapy. Profiling that covered TCR beta VDJ and CDR3 relied on genomic DNA as its template. TCRdb passed the reads through MiXCR, listing each CDR3 protein once. The table shows approximately 470,000 distinct CDR3 sequences, with less than 35% occurring only once. These data are taken from a study of CD8+CD57+ T cells in acquired aplastic anemia. Germline V gene data show CDR1 as KGHDR and CDR2 as SFDVKD. V was trimmed by 4 bases and J by 5 bases, leaving 14 bases between them. This CDR3 has 15 residues.

The receptor's source is a human donor with aplastic anemia. The sample taken for sequencing was sorted CD4+, CD8+, or CD8+CD57+ T cells (not recorded which) from PBMCs. The chain has TRBV24-1 and TRBJ2-1; the D gene is possibly TRBD1 (7 bases). The CDR3 here is CATSEGGQLNNEQFF. CDR3 nucleotide sequence: TGTGCCACCAGTGAGGGGGGACAGCTTAACAATGAGCAGTTCTTC.